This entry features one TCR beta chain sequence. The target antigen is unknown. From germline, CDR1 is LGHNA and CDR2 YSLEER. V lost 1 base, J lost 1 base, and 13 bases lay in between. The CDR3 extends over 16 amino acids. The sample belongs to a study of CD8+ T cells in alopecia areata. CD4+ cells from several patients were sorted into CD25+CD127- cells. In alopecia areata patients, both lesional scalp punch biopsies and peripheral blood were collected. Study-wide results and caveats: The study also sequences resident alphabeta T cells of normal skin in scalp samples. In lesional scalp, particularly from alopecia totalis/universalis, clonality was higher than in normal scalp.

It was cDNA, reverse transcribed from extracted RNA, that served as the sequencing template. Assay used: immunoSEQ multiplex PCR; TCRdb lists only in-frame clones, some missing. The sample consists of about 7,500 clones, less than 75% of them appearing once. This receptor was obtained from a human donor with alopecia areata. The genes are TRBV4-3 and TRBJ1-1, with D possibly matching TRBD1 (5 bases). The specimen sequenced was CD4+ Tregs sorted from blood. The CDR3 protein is CASSQGGVPWNTEAFF. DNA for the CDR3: TGCGCCAGCAGCCAAGGGGGGGTACCTTGGAACACTGAAGCTTTCTTT.